The 8 T cell receptor beta chains in this list originate from one sample, sequenced in a study of blood T cell repertoires in COVID-19 (TCRdb year 2020). The library was generated by the immunoSEQ multiplex PCR assay. TCRdb limited this immuneACCESS table to in-frame rearrangements with V and J called. A share of clones is missing; checked studies link under half to unresolved V genes, and the rest is unexplained. This sample comprises 99,000 or so clones, around 74% of them detected only once. The top ten constitute just under 20% of the sample. The sample comprised peripheral blood. The receptors come from a woman in her 70s with acute or convalescent COVID-19.

This clone has only one observation. This rearrangement joins TRBV19 to TRBJ1-4; 8 bases match TRBD1. The CDR3 is made up of 16 amino acids. V was pared by 10 bases and J by 3 bases, with 13 bases of the junction left unmatched. CDR1 and CDR2 from the germline V gene are LNHDA and SQIVND (reference sequence). This CDR3 reads CATSDRGVVANEKLFF. In nucleotides, the CDR3 is TGTGCCACCTCTGACAGGGGCGTTGTGGCTAATGAAAAACTGTTTTTT.

In its sample, this clone was seen a few times. In DNA, the CDR3 is TGTGCCAGCAGCCTCAGGGGGGCTGGAAACACCATATATTTT. It encodes CASSLRGAGNTIYF. The chain is built from TRBV3-1 (or the pseudogene TRBV3-2) and TRBJ1-3; TRBD1 aligns across 7 bases. CDR1 and CDR2 from the germline V gene are LGHDT and YNNKEL (reference sequence). CDR3 size: 14 residues. Trimming removed 4 bases from V and 2 bases from J; junction bases left unmatched: 2.

This sequence joins TRBV7-2 and TRBJ2-7, with 10 positions matching TRBD2. With 5 bases clipped from V and 1 base from J, the junction kept 2 bases outside the gene matches. CDR1 is SGHTA and CDR2 is FQGNSA in the germline V gene. There are 14 residues in the CDR3. As DNA, the CDR3 is TGTGCCAGCAGCCATAGCGGGGGGTCCTACGAGCAGTACTTC. Its translation is CASSHSGGSYEQYF.

The genes are TRBV29-1 and TRBJ2-2; 11 nucleotides align to TRBD1. V lost 3 bases to trimming and J lost 7 bases; unmatched junction nucleotides: 4. Germline-derived CDR1 and CDR2 are SQVTM and ANQGSEA. The CDR3 totals 14 residues. Here the CDR3 reads CSVEDRGLVGELFF. For the CDR3, the DNA is TGCAGCGTTGAGGACAGGGGGCTAGTCGGGGAGCTGTTTTTT.

This clone was observed once. The DNA for the CDR3 is TGTGCCAGCTCACGGGACTACACAGATACGCAGTATTTT. Its translation: CASSRDYTDTQYF. This chain links TRBV18 with TRBJ2-3, with 7 nucleotides matching TRBD2. The CDR3 is made up of 13 amino acids. Germline trimming cut 4 bases from V and 2 bases from J; bases unmatched to any gene: 0. Germline V gives CDR1 KGHSH, CDR2 LQKENI.

The CDR3 is CATSRDDSGYTF. The CDR3 bases are TGTGCCACCAGCAGAGACGATAGCGGCTACACCTTC. This sequence joins TRBV15 and TRBJ1-2, with D unclear. This CDR3 is 12 amino acids long. V was shortened by 0 bases and J by 8 bases, with 7 bases between the two germline ends. CDR1 and CDR2 from the germline V gene are LNHNV and YYDKDF (reference sequence).

This clone was detected only a few times. CDR3 in amino acids: CASSQESIGEKRGYTF. The CDR3 coding sequence is TGTGCCAGCAGCCAAGAGTCCATCGGGGAAAAGAGAGGCTACACCTTC. The genes are TRBV3-1 (or the pseudogene TRBV3-2) and TRBJ1-2, with D unclear. Germline V gene data show CDR1 as LGHDT and CDR2 as YNNKEL (reference sequence). V was cut by 0 bases and J by 8 bases, with 19 bases left in between. This CDR3 is 16 amino acids long.

This sequence joins TRBV11-2 and TRBJ2-5; D remains ambiguous. Germline V gives CDR1 SGHAT, CDR2 FQNNGV. The V and J ends lost 4 bases and 4 bases respectively, with 4 bases between them. The CDR3 loop spans 11 amino acids. The CDR3 DNA is TGTGCCAGCAGCTCTATAGAGACCCAGTACTTC. Protein product: CASSSIETQYF.